Sequencing of this TCR beta chain was carried out in a study of blood T cell repertoires in COVID-19. Study details: Acute-phase and convalescent COVID-19 samples originated in the United States, Italy and Spain. PBMCs, B-cell-depleted T cells, or T cells provided the cDNA or gDNA that made up the material.

Methods used by the authors: Amplified reference gene primers provided the basis for estimating nucleated cell counts. Method: immunoSEQ multiplex PCR; TCRdb's copy keeps in-frame clones and lacks some. V and J calls and clone size are given by that table; D and trimming were obtained from the DNA. The data show some 21,000 clones, roughly 80% seen once. The CDR3 totals 15 residues. With 6 bases removed from V and 0 bases from J, the gap between germline ends came to 13 bases. In germline, CDR1 is MNHEY, CDR2 SVGAGI. The chain couples TRBV6-5 to TRBJ2-3; the D is unclear. This clonotype was obtained from a man aged 55-75 years with active COVID-19. Material: peripheral blood. The CDR3 loop reads CASSLDNPSTDTQYF. As DNA, the CDR3 is TGTGCCAGCAGCTTAGATAACCCTAGCACAGATACGCAGTATTTT.